This T cell receptor (beta chain) was documented in a study of read filtering for tumor transcriptome and immune sequencing (dated by TCRdb to about 2020). Study-wide context: The cohort had approximately 16 male and approximately 15 female patients with a mean age of about 66 years, ranging from 47 to 80. Under revised international staging, about 8 patients fell into R-ISS I, 15 or so into R-ISS II and six or seven into R-ISS III. After DNase treatment, whole-transcriptome libraries were prepared with the TruSeq RNA Access Library Prep Kit. Per sample, about 3.5 to 11 million TCR-region mapped reads were obtained with IR-seq, compared with only 85 to 1273 with RNA-seq. TCR repertoires obtained by targeted immune repertoire sequencing and by bulk whole-transcriptome sequencing performed on the same bone marrow samples were compared. One main goal was a read-filtering strategy for immune repertoire data, in particular deciding whether clonotypes backed by only one read should be removed. Results the study describes overall, beyond this receptor: Single-read clonotypes made up around 82% of clonotypes but roughly 3.2% of total reads in IR-seq, and roughly 75% of clonotypes and 40% to 50% of reads in RNA-seq. Rather than purified T cells, the sorted CD138-negative fraction was a mixed bone marrow immune population. Removing single-read clonotypes increased the correlation between IR-seq and RNA-seq shared clonotype proportions. IR-seq captured clonotypes at much higher depth and more reliably than RNA-seq, and smaller IR-seq throughput sufficed to identify most shared clonotypes.

Every patient had bone marrow sampled at the time of active disease. Isolation of bone marrow mononuclear cells was performed by Ficoll-Hypaque density gradient centrifugation. Myeloma plasma cells were removed and CD138-negative cells were obtained by negative selection following labeling with CD138 magnetic microbeads on a MACS separator. The purity of the isolated cells was checked by flow cytometry with CD138 antibodies on an Attune NxT. TRIzol reagent was used to extract total RNA, and a NanoDrop spectrophotometer was used to quantify the extracted RNA. For each patient, the CD138-negative bone marrow sample underwent paired RNA-seq and IR-seq. Starting from approximately 0.4 ug RNA, TCR libraries were constructed with the Immunoverse kit using molecular barcoded adaptors that cover the alpha/delta and beta/gamma chains. The same RNA used for transcriptome sequencing was used for TCR library preparation. Sequencing of TCR libraries was carried out on an Illumina HiSeq 4000 with 2 x 150 cycles. The study's processing was this. MiXCR aligned TCR reads to human V, D, J and C references and assembled the aligned reads into CDR3 clonotypes, with quality filtering and error correction included. The tcR package in R was used to analyze clonotype counts and gene usage diversity. Raw mapping reads were checked after the RNA-seq reads had been mapped by STAR aligner version 2.5.3a onto the human GRCh37 genome. To test how sequencing depth affected the clonotypes detected, IR-seq fastq files were randomly downsampled with Seqtk 1.3. TCRdb reprocessing: public reads trimmed at Q25 with fastp, clones called with MiXCR, in-frame beta chains kept. Entries that share a CDR3 protein sequence are merged under the most common genes and DNA. TCRdb, not the authors, supplied the V and J calls. The sample profile shows tens of thousands of distinct CDR3 sequences; roughly 21% of them were found once. Together, the top ten hold roughly an eighth of the sample.

Cut back by 4 bases and 6 bases, the V and J ends lie 13 bases apart. The CDR3 numbers 13 residues from cysteine through phenylalanine. CDR3 DNA only is kept here, 39 bases in frame from base 1. Based on the germline V gene, the CDR1 and CDR2 sequences are SNHLY and FYNNEI. This clonotype was counted at least ten times. Its antigen is not yet known. No base quality values were provided; no much bigger clone lies one nucleotide off. The source of this sequence is a donor at least 40 years old with multiple myeloma. The rearrangement combines TRBV2 with TRBJ2-7; matching of 6 bases hints at TRBD1 as the D gene. Sequenced sample: a population of CD138-negative cells sorted from bone marrow. What the cell subset or site label conveys for this sample: bone marrow mononuclear cells depleted of CD138+ plasma/myeloma cells by negative magnetic selection. The CDR3 region: CASSVTGHGEQYF. The DNA reads as follows: TGTGCCAGCAGTGTGACGGGACACGGCGAGCAGTACTTC.